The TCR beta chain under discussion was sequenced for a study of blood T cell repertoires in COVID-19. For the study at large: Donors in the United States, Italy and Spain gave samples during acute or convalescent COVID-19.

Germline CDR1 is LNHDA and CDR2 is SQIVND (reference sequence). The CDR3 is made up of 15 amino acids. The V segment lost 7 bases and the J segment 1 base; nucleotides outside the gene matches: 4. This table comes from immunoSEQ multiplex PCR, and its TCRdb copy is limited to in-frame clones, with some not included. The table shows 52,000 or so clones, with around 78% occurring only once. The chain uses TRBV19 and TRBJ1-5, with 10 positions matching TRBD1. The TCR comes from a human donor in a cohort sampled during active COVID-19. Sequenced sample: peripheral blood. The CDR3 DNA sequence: TGTGCCAGTACCTGGGGACAGGGGAGCAATCAGCCCCAGCATTTT. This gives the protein CASTWGQGSNQPQHF.